This entry lists 21 T cell receptor beta chains sequenced from one sample in a study of blood T cell repertoires in COVID-19. Only in-frame clones appear in the TCRdb table, and some are missing; sequencing was by immunoSEQ multiplex PCR. The table has a few hundred thousand clones, approximately 80% seen once. The sequenced sample consisted of peripheral blood. These receptors were obtained from a man aged 35 to 55 who had recovered from COVID-19.

This CDR3 reads CASSLRLAGEMGEQFF. The DNA for the CDR3 is TGTGCCAGCAGCCTCCGACTAGCGGGAGAGATGGGTGAGCAGTTCTTC. The chain recombines TRBV7-6 with TRBJ2-1; TRBD2 agrees at 12 bases. The length of the CDR3 is 16 residues. Losses at the gene ends were 5 bases for V and 9 bases for J; bases not matched to a gene: 11. Looked up from germline, CDR1 is SGHVS and CDR2 is FNYEAQ.

The sample holds one count of this clone. V and J are TRBV2 and TRBJ1-4; possible D gene TRBD1, 5 bases. CDR1 and CDR2 (germline): SNHLY, FYNNEI. V was clipped by 6 bases and J by 10 bases, with 18 bases between them. This CDR3 contains 14 residues. CDR3 amino acids: CASRTAIREGKLFF. CDR3 nucleotides: TGTGCCAGCAGGACTGCTATCAGGGAGGGAAAACTGTTTTTT.

The chain employs TRBV3-1 (or the pseudogene TRBV3-2) and TRBJ2-1, with D hard to call. V was trimmed by 3 bases and J by 10 bases, leaving 10 bases between them. The CDR3 runs 12 residues. The germline V gene has CDR1 LGHDT and CDR2 YNNKEL (reference sequence). Written as DNA, the CDR3 is TGTGCCAGCAGCCAGACCGGGTTGGAGCAGTTCTTC. This sequence encodes CASSQTGLEQFF.

The chain uses TRBV3-1 (or the pseudogene TRBV3-2) and TRBJ2-7, with 13 nucleotides matching TRBD2. The CDR3 is made up of 18 amino acids. J gave up 3 bases and V 0 bases, and 8 bases lay outside the gene matches. Germline lookup yields CDR1 LGHDT and CDR2 YNNKEL (reference sequence). The CDR3 DNA reads as TGTGCCAGCAGCCAAGAGGGGACTAGCGGGAAACGGGTCTACGAGCAGTACTTC. Translating gives CASSQEGTSGKRVYEQYF.

In this sample, this clone turned up once. The chain is built from TRBV4-1 and TRBJ1-5; 8 bases match TRBD1. CDR1 and CDR2 from the germline V gene are MGHRA and YSYEKL. V lost 3 bases to trimming and J lost 5 bases; unmatched junction nucleotides: 6. CDR3 size: 15 residues. As DNA, the CDR3 is TGCGCCAGCAGCCAGAGGACAGGGAGAGATCAGCCCCAGCATTTT. Its protein is CASSQRTGRDQPQHF.

The chain is built from TRBV29-1 and TRBJ2-3; D is possibly TRBD1 (6 bases). The germline V gene encodes CDR1 SQVTM and CDR2 ANQGSEA. This CDR3 has 16 amino acids. Trimming cost V 4 bases and J 3 bases, with 20 bases left between them. The DNA for the CDR3 is TGCAGCGTTGCAGGGGCGGTGGGGCACGGAACAGATACGCAGTATTTT. Translation: CSVAGAVGHGTDTQYF.

This clone is a singleton in its sample. This rearrangement joins TRBV2 to TRBJ1-2, with a weak D call TRBD1 (5 bases). From germline, CDR1 is SNHLY and CDR2 FYNNEI. The CDR3 consists of 14 residues. V was pared by 2 bases and J by 4 bases, with 11 bases between. The CDR3 spells CASSEHGRGYGYTF. For the CDR3, the DNA is TGTGCCAGCAGTGAACACGGGAGGGGCTATGGCTACACCTTC.

The chain joins TRBV5-1 to TRBJ2-1; 10 bases agree with TRBD2. CDR3 length equals 17 residues. Looked up from germline, CDR1 is SGHRS and CDR2 is YFSETQ. The V gene end was trimmed by 0 bases and the J gene end by 3 bases; junction bases not matched to a gene: 6. CDR3 residues: CASSLVLGLAIYNEQFF. CDR3 DNA sequence: TGCGCCAGCAGCTTGGTGCTGGGACTAGCGATCTACAATGAGCAGTTCTTC.

The sample holds one count of this clone. The identical CDR3 is also encoded by other nucleotide sequences in the sample. V is TRBV19 and J is TRBJ1-5; D not resolved. This CDR3 spans 15 amino acids. Germline CDR1 is LNHDA and CDR2 is SQIVND (reference sequence). Deletions cut 1 base from V and 3 bases from J, with 10 bases between. The CDR3, as DNA: TGTGCCAGTAGTATAGTTCCGGGTTTCAATCAGCCCCAGCATTTT. Its translation is CASSIVPGFNQPQHF. The variable domain in full, completed from reference TRBV19 and TRBJ1-5, reads DGGITQSPKYLFRKEGQNVTLSCEQNLNHDAMYWYRQDPGQGLRLIYYSQIVNDFQKGDIAEGYSVSREKKESFPLTVTSAQKNPTAFYLCASSIVPGFNQPQHFGDGTRLSIL.

The V gene is TRBV18, the J gene TRBJ1-1, with a tentative D call TRBD1 (6 bases). The CDR3 extends over 13 amino acids. CDR1 and CDR2 (germline): KGHSH, LQKENI. V shed 6 bases and J shed 5 bases, with 13 bases lying between them. The CDR3 bases are TGTGCCAGCTCCAGCACCGGGACAACTGAAGCTTTCTTT. This sequence encodes CASSSTGTTEAFF.

This clone has just one count. This chain connects TRBV27 to TRBJ1-2, with a possible D match to TRBD1 (6 bases). V was shortened by 1 base and J by 5 bases, with 20 bases between the two germline ends. CDR3 size: 17 residues. CDR1 and CDR2 from the germline V gene are MNHEY and SMNVEV (reference sequence). This chain's CDR3 is CASSLFGKGSTGYGYTF. Here the CDR3 DNA reads TGTGCCAGCAGTTTATTCGGTAAGGGATCGACAGGATATGGCTACACCTTC.

The chain links TRBV5-1 to TRBJ2-1, with 10 bases matching TRBD2. This CDR3 has 16 amino acids. The trim removed 5 bases at V and 0 bases at J, leaving 5 bases unmatched. CDR1 SGHRS and CDR2 YFSETQ come from the germline V gene. For the CDR3, the DNA is TGCGCCAGCAGGGATACTAGCGGGGTCTCCTACAATGAGCAGTTCTTC. This gives the protein CASRDTSGVSYNEQFF. Full variable domain (rest looked up from reference TRBV5-1 and TRBJ2-1): KAGVTQTPRYLIKTRGQQVTLSCSPISGHRSVSWYQQTPGQGLQFLFEYFSETQRNKGNFPGRFSGRQFSNSRSEMNVSTLELGDSALYLCASRDTSGVSYNEQFFGPGTRLTVL.

This chain links TRBV19 with TRBJ1-3; D gene ambiguous. The germline CDR1 and CDR2 sequences are LNHDA and SQIVND (reference sequence). CDR3 length: 14 residues. V lost 6 bases and J 0 bases, leaving 9 bases between the germline ends. The DNA for the CDR3 is TGTGCCAGTAGGGGCACCGGCTCTGGAAACACCATATATTTT. It yields the protein CASRGTGSGNTIYF.

This clone was seen only once. The chain joins TRBV4-3 to TRBJ2-7, with 10 bases fitting TRBD2. Germline CDR1 LGHNA, CDR2 YSLEER. The ends lost 1 base at V and 7 bases at J; junction bases unmatched: 7. The CDR3 runs 15 residues. The CDR3 reads CASSQVSSGSQEQYF. CDR3 coding DNA: TGCGCCAGCAGCCAAGTATCTAGCGGGAGCCAAGAGCAGTACTTC.

This clone was seen a few times. V gene TRBV27 combines with J gene TRBJ2-2; possible D gene TRBD2, 6 bases. The CDR3 covers 17 residues. Per the germline V gene, CDR1 is MNHEY and CDR2 is SMNVEV (reference sequence). Trimming cost V 1 base and J 2 bases, with 14 bases left between them. The CDR3 DNA is TGTGCCAGCAGTTTATATGGTAGCGGAGCCAACACCGGGGAGCTGTTTTTT. Translated: CASSLYGSGANTGELFF.

This rearrangement joins TRBV6-5 to TRBJ2-4; TRBD1 matches at 10 bases. Germline V gene data show CDR1 as MNHEY and CDR2 as SVGAGI. V shed 5 bases, J shed 6 bases, and the junction held 4 bases outside the gene matches. The CDR3 covers 14 residues. CDR3 loop: CASSPRDRGNIQYF. CDR3 nucleotides: TGTGCCAGCAGTCCTCGGGACAGGGGAAACATTCAGTACTTC.

The genes are TRBV7-2 and TRBJ1-5; D is uncertain. The germline V gene encodes CDR1 SGHTA and CDR2 FQGNSA. This CDR3 has 15 residues. Trimming left V 4 bases short and J 3 bases short, with 13 bases between. CDR3 coding DNA: TGTGCCAGCAGCTCTGGCCTGGTTGACAATCAGCCCCAGCATTTT. Its translation: CASSSGLVDNQPQHF.

V usage is TRBV5-5 and J usage is TRBJ1-6; 7 bases are a match to TRBD1. CDR3 length: 14 amino acids. In germline, CDR1 is SGHKS, CDR2 YYEKEE (reference sequence). The V segment lost 2 bases and the J segment 10 bases; nucleotides outside the gene matches: 6. The CDR3 is CASSLYRGESPLHF. CDR3 bases: TGTGCCAGCAGCTTATACAGGGGAGAGTCACCCCTCCACTTT.

This clone showed up just a few times. The J gene is TRBJ2-5, the V gene TRBV3-1 (or the pseudogene TRBV3-2); the match to TRBD2 covers 12 bases. V dropped 4 bases and J dropped 3; count of bases not matched to a gene: 3. CDR3 length: 15 residues. The V gene's germline CDR1 is LGHDT and CDR2 YNNKEL (reference sequence). CDR3 sequence (DNA): TGTGCCAGCAGCCCACGACTAGCGGGAGAAGAGACCCAGTACTTC. Translating gives CASSPRLAGEETQYF.

The rearrangement uses TRBV3-1 (or the pseudogene TRBV3-2) and TRBJ2-7; TRBD1 agrees at 9 bases. The CDR3 is 14 residues long. J was trimmed by 3 bases and V by 1 base; bases with no gene match: 1. CDR1 and CDR2 from the germline V gene are LGHDT and YNNKEL (reference sequence). The CDR3 loop is CASSQGGQGYEQYF. The CDR3 nucleotides read TGTGCCAGCAGCCAAGGGGGACAGGGCTACGAGCAGTACTTC.

The V gene is TRBV6-6, the J gene TRBJ2-7; 10 positions agree with TRBD1. The J segment lost 2 bases and the V segment lost 2 bases, leaving 3 bases of the junction unmatched. Germline CDR1 MNHNY, CDR2 SVGAGI (reference sequence). The CDR3 loop spans 15 amino acids. Written as DNA, the CDR3 is TGTGCCAGCAGTTACCTGGGACAGGGGACCTACGAGCAGTACTTC. Translating it yields CASSYLGQGTYEQYF.